The clone carrying this TCR beta chain has more than one count but fewer than ten. This entry comes from a study of T-cell reconstitution after alpha-beta-depleted transplantation in children. It was with unique molecular identifiers that the TCRbeta library was prepared. TCRdb processed the PCR reads anew with MiXCR; each CDR3 protein has one entry. The data contain almost 500,000 distinct CDR3 sequences, about an eighth of them singletons. Germline V CDR1 and CDR2: SGDLS, YYNGEE. Trimming removed 3 bases at V and 5 bases at J, with 10 bases between. The CDR3 contains 13 residues. The rearrangement uses TRBV9 and TRBJ2-3; perhaps TRBD2 as D (6 bases). The sample here was PBMCs from the stem cell graft donor, taken from the stem cell graft. This receptor was taken from a human donor who donated a stem cell graft to a child with combined immunodeficiency. The CDR3 loop reads CASSGIGGDTQYF. CDR3 in DNA: TGTGCCAGCAGCGGCATCGGGGGAGATACGCAGTATTTT.